Each of the 26 T cell receptor beta chains below was sequenced from the same sample in a study of blood T cell repertoires in COVID-19. Here immunoSEQ multiplex PCR was the method, and the copy in TCRdb shows in-frame clones only, minus some. The sample records roughly 150,000 clones, over 75% being singletons. Source material: peripheral blood. All receptors derive from a human donor in a cohort sampled during active COVID-19.

This clone occurred once. The V call is TRBV19, the J call TRBJ1-6; tentatively, D is TRBD1 (6 bases). This CDR3 is 15 amino acids long. Trimming pared 4 bases from V and 7 bases from J, leaving 14 bases between. Germline V lookup: CDR1 LNHDA, CDR2 SQIVND (reference sequence). CDR3 amino acids: CASSTMERGNSPLHF. DNA for the CDR3: TGTGCCAGTAGTACGATGGAGAGGGGGAATTCACCCCTCCACTTT.

The genes are TRBV13 and TRBJ2-6; no definite D call. Germline-derived CDR1 and CDR2 are PRHDT and FYEKMQ (reference sequence). The V end was cut by 5 bases, the J end by 2 bases, with 10 bases between. The CDR3 spans 15 residues. The CDR3 DNA reads as TGTGCCAGCAGCCCACGGGTGGCTGGGGCCAACGTCCTGACTTTC. Translating it yields CASSPRVAGANVLTF.

The V gene is TRBV20-1, the J gene TRBJ1-4; D not certain. Germline V gene lookup returns CDR1 DFQATT and CDR2 SNEGSKA (reference sequence). The CDR3 has 13 amino acids. The ends were cut back, 3 bases at V and 8 bases at J, with 13 bases in the middle. The CDR3 here is CSASITAGEKLFF. The CDR3 DNA sequence: TGCAGTGCTAGTATAACAGCTGGAGAAAAACTGTTTTTT.

The chain couples TRBV27 to TRBJ1-6, with TRBD1 matching 8 bases. The CDR3 consists of 13 residues. From germline, CDR1 is MNHEY and CDR2 SMNVEV (reference sequence). With V trimmed by 3 bases and J by 11 bases, 3 bases remained unmatched. The CDR3 loop is CASSLTGVTPLHF. DNA of the CDR3: TGTGCCAGCAGTTTGACAGGGGTGACACCCCTCCACTTT.

The genes are TRBV18 and TRBJ2-3, with a possible D match to TRBD2 (6 bases). The germline gives CDR1 KGHSH, CDR2 LQKENI. The CDR3 loop spans 17 amino acids. Trimming stripped 2 bases from V and 0 bases from J, with 15 bases between. In DNA form, the CDR3 reads TGTGCCAGCTCACCAACGGGAGAGGCCCGAAGCACAGATACGCAGTATTTT. Translated, it gives CASSPTGEARSTDTQYF.

The chain employs TRBV28 and TRBJ1-2; the D is unclear. CDR1 and CDR2 from the germline V gene are MDHEN and SYDVKM. Deletions cut 2 bases from V and 8 bases from J, with 15 bases between. The CDR3 extends over 14 amino acids. CDR3 nucleotide sequence: TGTGCCAGCAGTTTACCTGCGGGCGTTAGAGGCTACACCTTC. This encodes CASSLPAGVRGYTF.

The chain couples TRBV27 to TRBJ1-1, with D unclear. Germline assignment: CDR1 MNHEY and CDR2 SMNVEV (reference sequence). This CDR3 contains 11 residues. Trimming shortened V by 4 bases and J by 5 bases, and 5 bases separated the two germline ends. The CDR3 is CASSSLTEAFF. The DNA for the CDR3 is TGTGCCAGCAGTTCTCTGACTGAAGCTTTCTTT.

As DNA, the CDR3 is TGTGCTAGTGGTCCTGCCGTAGGGAGGACTGAAGCTTTCTTT. Protein sequence: CASGPAVGRTEAFF. The gene calls are TRBV12-5 and TRBJ1-1; D gene ambiguous. Trimming cost V 5 bases and J 5 bases, with 15 bases left between them. Looked up from germline, CDR1 is LGHNT and CDR2 is FRNRAP. The CDR3 consists of 14 residues.

V usage is TRBV19 and J usage is TRBJ1-1, with 7 bases lining up with TRBD1. J gave up 1 base and V 6 bases, and 5 bases lay outside the gene matches. From germline, CDR1 is LNHDA and CDR2 SQIVND (reference sequence). The CDR3 contains 14 residues. In DNA form, the CDR3 reads TGTGCCAGTAGGTCCCAGGGGGAGAACACTGAAGCTTTCTTT. Amino acids: CASRSQGENTEAFF. The entire variable domain, with the rest obtained from reference TRBV19 and TRBJ1-1, is as follows: DGGITQSPKYLFRKEGQNVTLSCEQNLNHDAMYWYRQDPGQGLRLIYYSQIVNDFQKGDIAEGYSVSREKKESFPLTVTSAQKNPTAFYLCASRSQGENTEAFFGQGTRLTVV.

This sequence joins TRBV4-3 and TRBJ2-2; tentative D call: TRBD1 (5 bases). CDR1 and CDR2 (germline): LGHNA, YSLEER. CDR3 length equals 14 residues. Deletions cut 3 bases from V and 8 bases from J, with 13 bases between. CDR3 DNA sequence: TGCGCCAGCAGCCAGCAGGACACGTGGGGGGAGCTGTTTTTT. This codes for CASSQQDTWGELFF.

This chain links TRBV7-2 with TRBJ2-5; perhaps TRBD1 as D (5 bases). The CDR3 loop spans 15 amino acids. With 2 bases removed from V and 0 bases from J, the gap between germline ends came to 10 bases. Looked up from germline, CDR1 is SGHTA and CDR2 is FQGNSA. CDR3 DNA: TGTGCCAGCAGCTTAACTCAGGGTTACCAAGAGACCCAGTACTTC. This translates into CASSLTQGYQETQYF.

The chain joins TRBV6-6 to TRBJ1-2; 12 bases fit TRBD1. The V and J ends lost 8 bases and 6 bases, in that order; junction bases with no gene match: 4. Germline lookup yields CDR1 MNHNY and CDR2 SVGAGI (reference sequence). The CDR3 sequence is 13 residues long. The CDR3 DNA reads TGTGCCAGCGGGACAGGGGGCGCGAATGGCTACACCTTC. This translates into CASGTGGANGYTF.

This clone came up once. The chain has TRBV5-8 and TRBJ1-2; a weak D match, TRBD1 (6 bases). The V end was cut by 1 base, the J end by 8 bases, with 12 bases between. Germline assignment: CDR1 SGHTS and CDR2 YDEGEE. The CDR3 length is 13 residues. Here the CDR3 DNA reads TGTGCCAGCAGCTTGTGGGACACGGCGGGCTACACCTTC. Amino acids: CASSLWDTAGYTF. Full variable domain (missing parts from reference TRBV5-8 and TRBJ1-2): EAGVTQSPTHLIKTRGQQATLRCSPISGHTSVYWYQQALGLGLQFLLWYDEGEERNRGNFPPRFSGRQFPNYSSELNVNALELEDSALYLCASSLWDTAGYTFGSGTRLTVV.

The V gene is TRBV15, the J gene TRBJ1-6; 7 nucleotides line up with TRBD1. There are 15 residues in the CDR3. With V trimmed by 1 base and J by 9 bases, 6 bases remained unmatched. Germline-derived CDR1 and CDR2 are LNHNV and YYDKDF (reference sequence). The CDR3 nucleotides read TGTGCCACCAGCAGAGCCGACAGGGTTGGTTCACCCCTCCACTTT. Protein: CATSRADRVGSPLHF. Based on the CDR3 plus reference TRBV15 and TRBJ1-6, the full variable domain is DAMVIQNPRYQVTQFGKPVTLSCSQTLNHNVMYWYQQKSSQAPKLLFHYYDKDFNNEADTPDNFQSRRPNTSFCFLDIRSPGLGDTAMYLCATSRADRVGSPLHFGNGTRLTVT.

The chain joins TRBV5-1 to TRBJ1-2; a weak D match, TRBD1 (5 bases). Germline V gene data show CDR1 as SGHRS and CDR2 as YFSETQ. The CDR3 has 14 residues. Trimming pared 3 bases from V and 8 bases from J, leaving 17 bases between. CDR3 nucleotide sequence: TGCGCCAGCAGCTCCCCCGGGGGGGTAGGAGGCTACACCTTC. Its translation is CASSSPGGVGGYTF.

The chain is built from TRBV6-2 or TRBV6-3 and TRBJ2-7; D uncertain. V was shortened by 5 bases and J by 0 bases, with 5 bases between the two germline ends. CDR1 and CDR2 (germline): MNHEY, SVGEGT. This CDR3 region has 12 residues. For the CDR3, the DNA is TGTGCCAGCAGTACAGTCTCCTACGAGCAGTACGTC. It encodes CASSTVSYEQYV.

The chain links TRBV11-2 to TRBJ2-3; D may be TRBD1 (5 bases). Germline V gene data show CDR1 as SGHAT and CDR2 as FQNNGV. This CDR3 comprises 14 residues. Trimming pared 8 bases from V and 2 bases from J, leaving 14 bases between. CDR3 DNA: TGTGCCAGCGGTAGGGGCTCCCTCACAGATACGCAGTATTTT. Amino acids: CASGRGSLTDTQYF.

V and J are TRBV5-5 and TRBJ1-1; D is unclear. The germline V gene has CDR1 SGHKS and CDR2 YYEKEE (reference sequence). This CDR3 spans 16 amino acids. The V gene lost 0 bases and the J gene lost 0 bases, with 12 bases spanning the gap. CDR3 sequence: CASSLAGFYMNTEAFF. Here the CDR3 DNA reads TGTGCCAGCAGCTTGGCGGGGTTTTATATGAACACTGAAGCTTTCTTT. The full variable domain, rest sourced from reference TRBV5-5 and TRBJ1-1, is DAGVTQSPTHLIKTRGQQVTLRCSPISGHKSVSWYQQVLGQGPQFIFQYYEKEERGRGNFPDRFSARQFPNYSSELNVNALLLGDSALYLCASSLAGFYMNTEAFFGQGTRLTVV.

This clone was found a few times. The chain is built from TRBV7-9 and TRBJ2-7; the match to TRBD1 covers 7 bases. V shed 4 bases and J 3 bases; nucleotides not matched to a gene: 12. From germline, CDR1 is SEHNR and CDR2 FQNEAQ (reference sequence). This CDR3 has 16 amino acids. The CDR3 is CASSSPGTDLIYEQYF. Written as DNA, the CDR3 is TGTGCCAGCAGCTCGCCCGGGACAGACTTAATCTACGAGCAGTACTTC. Supplemented by reference TRBV7-9 and TRBJ2-7, the full variable domain reads DTGVSQNPRHKITKRGQNVTFRCDPISEHNRLYWYRQTLGQGPEFLTYFQNEAQLEKSRLLSDRFSAERPKGSFSTLEIQRTEQGDSAMYLCASSSPGTDLIYEQYFGPGTRLTVT.

The chain has TRBV2 and TRBJ2-1, with 10 nucleotides matching TRBD1. The CDR3 has 17 residues. V trimming: 0 bases; J trimming: 2 bases; junction bases outside the gene matches: 4. Germline CDR1 is SNHLY and CDR2 is FYNNEI. CDR3 coding DNA: TGTGCCAGCAGTGAAGCGCGGGGACAGGGGCCCTACAATGAGCAGTTCTTC. It encodes CASSEARGQGPYNEQFF.

The chain combines TRBV25-1 with TRBJ2-2; TRBD2 matches 9 bases. The germline CDR1 and CDR2 sequences are MGHDK and SYGVNS. The CDR3 extends over 15 amino acids. With 5 bases clipped from V and 5 bases from J, the junction kept 6 bases outside the gene matches. In nucleotides, the CDR3 is TGTGCCAGCAGTTCCGTAGCGGGAGAGACCGGGGAGCTGTTTTTT. Translated, it gives CASSSVAGETGELFF. Variable domain in full (rest from reference TRBV25-1 and TRBJ2-2): EADIYQTPRYLVIGTGKKITLECSQTMGHDKMYWYQQDPGMELHLIHYSYGVNSTEKGDLSSESTVSRIRTEHFPLTLESARPSHTSQYLCASSSVAGETGELFFGEGSRLTVL.

On this clone: Germline is not matched at one junction end, which may reflect a read error. The chain couples TRBV19 to TRBJ2-3; D might be TRBD2 (6 bases). This CDR3 has 13 amino acids. Germline CDR1 and CDR2: LNHDA and SQIVND (reference sequence). CDR3 region: CVSSGGFGDTQYF. CDR3 DNA sequence: TGTGTCAGTAGCGGAGGGTTCGGGGATACGCAGTATTTT. Variable domain in full (rest from reference TRBV19 and TRBJ2-3): DGGITQSPKYLFRKEGQNVTLSCEQNLNHDAMYWYRQDPGQGLRLIYYSQIVNDFQKGDIAEGYSVSREKKESFPLTVTSAQKNPTAFYLCVSSGGFGDTQYFGPGTRLTVL.

This clone has more than one count but fewer than ten. The gene calls are TRBV19 and TRBJ2-7; 7 bases are a match to TRBD1. Germline CDR1 and CDR2: LNHDA and SQIVND (reference sequence). With 4 bases clipped from V and 4 bases from J, the junction kept 1 base outside the gene matches. This CDR3 spans 12 amino acids. Here the CDR3 reads CASSTQGYEQYV. CDR3 coding DNA: TGTGCCAGTAGTACACAGGGGTACGAGCAGTACGTC.

The rearrangement joins TRBV6-5 to TRBJ2-2; TRBD2 is a possible D gene (7 bases). The V gene lost 4 bases and the J gene lost 3 bases, with 12 bases spanning the gap. CDR3 length: 15 amino acids. Germline CDR1 reads MNHEY; CDR2 reads SVGAGI. The DNA of the CDR3 is TGTGCCAGCAGTTTCCAGGGGAGGGACACCGGGGAGCTGTTTTTT. Amino acids: CASSFQGRDTGELFF.

The V gene is TRBV13, the J gene TRBJ2-7, with 8 bases matching TRBD2. The CDR3 runs 15 residues. V shed 5 bases, J shed 2 bases, and the junction held 8 bases outside the gene matches. Germline CDR1 is PRHDT and CDR2 is FYEKMQ (reference sequence). CDR3 sequence: CASSPTRGAAYEQYF. The CDR3 DNA is TGTGCCAGCAGCCCTACGCGGGGGGCAGCCTACGAGCAGTACTTC.

This clone occurred many times. This chain links TRBV7-3 with TRBJ2-1; 10 positions agree with TRBD1. The V gene end was trimmed by 5 bases and the J gene end by 10 bases; junction bases not matched to a gene: 11. The germline CDR1 and CDR2 sequences are SGHTA and FQGTGA. The CDR3 loop spans 15 amino acids. The CDR3 nucleotides are TGTGCCAGCAGCCAGACAGGGGGCAGAAATACCGAGCAGTTCTTC. Translated: CASSQTGGRNTEQFF.